A single TCR beta chain is shown here with its context. These data belong to a study of T-cell reconstitution after alpha-beta-depleted transplantation in children. During its preparation, the TCRbeta library received unique molecular identifiers. TCRdb redid the calling of the PCR reads with MiXCR, one entry per CDR3 protein. The sample contains hundreds of thousands of distinct CDR3 sequences, approximately 29% of which appear only once. The CDR3 contains 16 residues. Between the trimmed V and J ends, which lost 5 bases and 7 bases, there was a span of 21 bases. In germline, CDR1 is MDHEN, CDR2 SYDVKM.

The sequence came from a human donor who donated a stem cell graft to a child with aplastic anemia. The J gene is TRBJ1-5, the V gene TRBV28; D perhaps matches TRBD1 (6 bases). Sequences were derived from PBMCs from the stem cell graft donor, sampled from the stem cell graft. In nucleotides, the CDR3 is TGTGCCAGCAGTCCGATGGACAGTTCATACGACCAGCCCCAGCATTTT. This encodes CASSPMDSSYDQPQHF.